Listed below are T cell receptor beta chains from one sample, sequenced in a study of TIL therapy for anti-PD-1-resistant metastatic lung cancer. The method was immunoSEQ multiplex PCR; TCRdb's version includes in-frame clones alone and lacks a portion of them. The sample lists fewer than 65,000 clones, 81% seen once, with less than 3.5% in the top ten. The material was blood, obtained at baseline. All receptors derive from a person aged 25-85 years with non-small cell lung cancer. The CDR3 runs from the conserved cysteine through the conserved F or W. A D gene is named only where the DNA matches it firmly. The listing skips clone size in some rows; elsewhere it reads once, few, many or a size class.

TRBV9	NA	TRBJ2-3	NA	TGTGCCAGCAGGGTGGGGGGCGGAAACACAGATACGCAGTATTTT	CASRVGGGNTDTQYF
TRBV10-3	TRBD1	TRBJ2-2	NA	TGTGCCATCAGCAAAGGACAGGGGGCGGGCACCGGGGAGCTGTTTTTT	CAISKGQGAGTGELFF
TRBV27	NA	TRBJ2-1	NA	TGTGCCAGCTCTACTAAGCCTCTCTACAATGAGCAGTTCTTC	CASSTKPLYNEQFF
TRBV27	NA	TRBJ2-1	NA	TGTGCCAGCAGTACTTACAATGAGCAGTTCTTC	CASSTYNEQFF
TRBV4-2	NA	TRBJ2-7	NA	TGTGCCAGCAGCCCAGGGACCTACGAGCAGTACTTC	CASSPGTYEQYF
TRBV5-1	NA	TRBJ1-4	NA	TGCGCCAGCAGCTCCGATGGCCTGGGAGAAAAACTGTTTTTT	CASSSDGLGEKLFF
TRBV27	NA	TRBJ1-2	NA	TGTGCCAGCAGTTTATCAAGGACAGCAGGGCATGGCTACACCTTC	CASSLSRTAGHGYTF
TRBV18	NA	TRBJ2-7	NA	TGTGCCAGCTCATTTCGGAAGGGCGGGAACTACGAGCAGTACTTC	CASSFRKGGNYEQYF
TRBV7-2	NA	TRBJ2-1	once	TGTGCCAGCAGCCCCCCCGGGGTGGCCAATGAGCAGTTCTTC	CASSPPGVANEQFF
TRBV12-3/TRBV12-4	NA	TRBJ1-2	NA	TGTGCCAGCGCCTGGGGGGGCTATGGCTACACCTTC	CASAWGGYGYTF
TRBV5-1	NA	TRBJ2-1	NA	TGCGCCAGCAGCTTGGCACCGGCGGGGGCCAACAATGAGCAGTTCTTC	CASSLAPAGANNEQFF
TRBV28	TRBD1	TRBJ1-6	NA	TGTGCCAGCAGTTTTTCAGGGGGGGGAAATTCACCCCTCCACTTT	CASSFSGGGNSPLHF
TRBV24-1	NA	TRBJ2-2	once	TGTGCCACCAGTGATTTGGCAGCCACCGGGGAGCTGTTTTTT	CATSDLAATGELFF
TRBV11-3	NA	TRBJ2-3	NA	TGTGCCAGCAGCTTAGTCAGCAGGGGCTCCACAGATACGCAGTATTTT	CASSLVSRGSTDTQYF
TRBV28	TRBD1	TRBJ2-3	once	TGTGCCAGCTACGACAGGGTAAAAGACACGCAGTATTTT	CASYDRVKDTQYF
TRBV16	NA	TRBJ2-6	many	TGTGCCAGCAGCCAATCTCGGCCTACAGGGACTGGGGCCAACGTCCTGACTTTC	CASSQSRPTGTGANVLTF
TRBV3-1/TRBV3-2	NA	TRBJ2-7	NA	TGTGCCAGCAGCCAAGAAGGGCGGGAGCAGTACTTC	CASSQEGREQYF
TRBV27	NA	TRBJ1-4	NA	TGTGCCAGCAGTCATAGGACGGGATGGGGTGAAAAACTGTTTTTT	CASSHRTGWGEKLFF
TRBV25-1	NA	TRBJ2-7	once	TGTGCCAGCAGTGAAAGGGGGCGGGACCTCTCCTACGAGCAGTACTTC	CASSERGRDLSYEQYF
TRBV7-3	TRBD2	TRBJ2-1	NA	TGTGCCAGCAGCTCCCCGCTAGCGGGGGGGAGTGAGCAGTTCTTC	CASSSPLAGGSEQFF
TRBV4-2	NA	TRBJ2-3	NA	TGTGCCAGCAGCCCGATCGAAGGGGATACGCAGTATTTT	CASSPIEGDTQYF
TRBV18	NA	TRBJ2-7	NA	TGTGCCAGCTCACCGGGCGCTGTATCCTACGAGCAGTACTTC	CASSPGAVSYEQYF
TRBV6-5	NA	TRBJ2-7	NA	TGTGCCAGCAGCCCGCAGGGTTACCGCCGTAACGAGCAGTACTTC	CASSPQGYRRNEQYF